This T cell receptor (beta chain) was sequenced for a study of blood T cell repertoires in COVID-19 (TCRdb year 2020). Broadly, across the study: The collaborator samples originated in the United States, Italy and Spain and spanned the acute and convalescent phases of COVID-19. The material from the prospective study consisted of cDNA or gDNA derived from T cells, B-cell-depleted T cells, or PBMCs. The dataset comprised deeply sampled blood TCRbeta repertoires from subjects exposed to, actively infected with, or recovered from COVID-19. The repertoires were made available in a free public database intended to serve as a resource for research on the immune response to SARS-CoV-2. The samples were drawn from the first 160 participants of the ongoing ImmuneRACE study and from 950 to 1,500 subjects provided by 6 global collaborators. Nearly every sample came with metadata listing a de-identified subject ID, COVID-19 status, age in years and sex. Where HLA class I and class II types were available, the types were taken from metadata supplied by the sample provider, not from assay-based typing.

The paper as a whole reports these results and caveats: The quantity of clinical and demographic metadata differed by source and by participant and was supplied without curation.

V loses 0 bases, J loses 12 bases, and the germline ends lie 8 bases apart. The germline V gene specifies KGHDR as CDR1 and SFDVKD as CDR2. Measured from the cysteine to the phenylalanine, the CDR3 is 12 residues long. The kept DNA is CDR3 alone, 36 bases in frame from the first base. With respect to this clone: Its specific antigen is unknown. The input lacks base qualities; no much larger clone sits a single base away.

TCRbeta CDR3 regions were amplified from genomic DNA by means of the immunoSEQ Assay, a bias-controlled multiplex PCR. The source study handled its data this way. Nucleated cell counts per sample were estimated from amplification of reference gene primers within the assay. To quantify the absolute abundance of each unique TCRbeta CDR3 rearrangement, sequence reads were collapsed and filtered. For each sample, productive Simpson clonality was calculated by taking the square root of Simpson's diversity index across productive rearrangements. TCRdb mirrors the immuneACCESS table, restricted to in-frame sequences. Some clones are absent from its copies; in checked studies, under half trace to an unresolved V gene, and the reason for the others is unknown. V and J calls plus clone size are reproduced from that table; the DNA served to infer D and trimming. Present in this sample are under 200,000 clones, roughly 80% of which were seen just once. The ten largest clones represent 17% of the sample.

Whole blood was collected in K2EDTA tubes by collaborating institutions according to the institutions' own protocols. Collaborator samples were shipped for TCRbeta analysis as frozen whole blood, isolated PBMCs, or DNA extracted from either sample type. Rearrangement joined TRBV24-1 to TRBJ2-1, and possibly TRBD2, on 5 matching bases. Sample: peripheral blood. This TCR was recovered from a man aged 60 to 75 with active or convalescent COVID-19. The bases read TGTGCCACCAGTGATTTGACGGGGTTGCAGTTCTTC. Protein translation: CATSDLTGLQFF.